The entry that follows covers one TCR beta chain sequence. The antigen is unknown. Every patient was affected by relapse after autologous stem cell transplantation, while exposure to brentuximab vedotin was not uniform. After PBMCs were thawed, their CD8+ T cells were isolated by magnetic negative selection. The best responses consisted of complete response, partial response or progressive disease. This sample was included in a study of PD-1 blockade in classical Hodgkin lymphoma. Study-level points and caveats: In CD4+ cells, TCR diversity went up significantly by C4D1, but in CD8+ cells it did not.

The method was immunoSEQ multiplex PCR; TCRdb's version includes in-frame clones alone and lacks a portion of them. The profile shows about 27,000 clones, about 90% of them singletons. The specimen comprised CD8+ T cells from blood, sampled at baseline. The clonotype originates from a human donor with classical Hodgkin lymphoma.

The CDR3 spells CASSSTSLVVTQYF. Written as DNA, the CDR3 is TGTGCCAGCAGTTCGACTAGTTTGGTGGTGACCCAGTACTTC. The chain links TRBV6-5 to TRBJ2-5; tentatively, D is TRBD2 (6 bases). The germline CDR1 and CDR2 sequences are MNHEY and SVGAGI. The ends were cut back, 4 bases at V and 7 bases at J, with 16 bases in the middle. The CDR3 length is 14 residues.